This T cell receptor (beta chain) appears in the sequencing data of a study of shared T cell receptors in the human thymus. TCRdb's copy holds only in-frame clones and misses some; the assay was immunoSEQ multiplex PCR. The data show 650,000 to 950,000 clones, around 85% seen once. Germline V gene sequence: CDR1 LNHDA, CDR2 SQIVND (reference sequence). This CDR3 contains 15 residues. Trimming pared 6 bases from V and 4 bases from J, leaving 18 bases between. These data were likewise used in another study, on human thymus T cells. That work adds: Healthy Finnish infants undergoing corrective surgery for congenital heart defects were the donors. From resections taken during corrective heart surgery, the thymus tissue was obtained. An apparent bias in V and J gene usage was seen in thymic and blood repertoires. Related reports documented highly overlapping thymic repertoires among unrelated individuals.

Source material: thymocytes. This chain uses TRBV19 with TRBJ1-1; D is perhaps TRBD1 (6 bases). The clonotype comes from a girl under three years old with a congenital heart defect. In DNA, the CDR3 is TGTGCCAGTAGCCCAATCACAGGGAGCGCCACTGAAGCTTTCTTT. It codes for CASSPITGSATEAFF.